Included here is one T cell receptor beta chain sequence, with context. The table came from immunoSEQ multiplex PCR; TCRdb's copy has only in-frame clones and leaves some out. The sample yields some 72,000 clones, approximately 79% seen once. This entry comes from a study of early stage breast cancer tumors. Germline V gene data show CDR1 as MGHDK and CDR2 as SYGVNS. V gave up 4 bases and J gave up 4 bases, with 7 bases separating them. This CDR3 is 12 amino acids long. The sequenced sample consisted of blood. The gene calls are TRBV25-1 and TRBJ1-2; D is uncertain. The sequence came from a person between 60 and 69 years old with breast cancer. CDR3: CASSANFYGYTF. In DNA, the CDR3 is TGTGCCAGCAGTGCCAACTTCTATGGCTACACCTTC.